A selection of T cell receptor beta chains follows, all from one sample in a study of T-cell memory formation after mild COVID-19. Via MiXCR, TCRdb re-called the 5' RACE reads, giving one row per CDR3 protein. The repertoire holds hundreds of thousands of distinct CDR3 sequences, over 25% seen once, with roughly 14% in the top ten. Sequences were obtained from PBMCs or a T cell subset sorted from them (not recorded which). The receptors come from an adult woman who had mild COVID-19 (a few samples of this study predate the infection). Cell type and time point are not known. CDR3s include the opening cysteine and the closing phenylalanine or tryptophan. The order of the fields is J gene, D gene, V gene, clone size, CDR3 DNA, CDR3 protein. A D gene is named only where the DNA matches it firmly. The listing skips clone size in some rows; elsewhere it reads once, few, many or a size class.

>TRBJ2-5|.|TRBV4-3|few
TGCGCCAGCAGCCACACTTTGTTTCAAGAGACCCAGTACTTC
CASSHTLFQETQYF
>TRBJ2-7|.|TRBV9|.
TGTGCCAGCAGCGTAGGTGGCAGAGGAAAAGAGCAGTACTTC
CASSVGGRGKEQYF
>TRBJ2-1|.|TRBV20-1|.
TGCAGTGCTACCCGGCAGGTTCAGTTCTTC
CSATRQVQFF
>TRBJ2-7|.|TRBV5-6|.
TGTGCCAGCAGCTTGGGATGGGGCGAGCAGTACTTC
CASSLGWGEQYF
>TRBJ2-4|TRBD2|TRBV10-3|.
TGTGCGGGCAGCGGGGGACCCAAAAACATTCAGTACTTC
CAGSGGPKNIQYF
>TRBJ1-5|.|TRBV4-1|few
TGCGCCAGCAGCCGTGACCTTAGCAATCAGCCCCAGCATTTT
CASSRDLSNQPQHF
>TRBJ2-3|.|TRBV3-1|few
TGTGCCAGCAGCCAAGAACAAAGGAGGTGGTATTTT
CASSQEQRRWYF
>TRBJ2-3|.|TRBV27|.
TGTGCCAGCAGTGCTGGGTGGAGAGGCGATACGCAGTATTTT
CASSAGWRGDTQYF
>TRBJ2-7|.|TRBV20-1|few
TGCAGTGCTAGAGCCCTCGGCGAGCAGTACTTC
CSARALGEQYF
>TRBJ2-2|.|TRBV27|few
TGTGCCAGCAGTTCCGCCGGGGAGCTGTTTTTT
CASSSAGELFF
>TRBJ2-6|.|TRBV27|.
TGTGCCAGCAGTTTAATTTCCGGTCGGTTGGCTGGGGCCAACGTCCTGACTTTC
CASSLISGRLAGANVLTF
>TRBJ1-1|TRBD1|TRBV5-6|few
TGTGCCAGCAGCTGGAGGGGGCTCAACACTGAAGCTTTCTTT
CASSWRGLNTEAFF
>TRBJ1-5|.|TRBV6-2/TRBV6-3|.
TGTGCCAGCAGTCGCATAGGAGCCTCTAGCAATCAGCCCCAGCATTTT
CASSRIGASSNQPQHF
>TRBJ2-1|TRBD2|TRBV18|.
TGTGCCAGCTCAGCCCCCCGGTCGGGGGGGCCGAATGAGCAGTTCTTC
CASSAPRSGGPNEQFF
>TRBJ2-7|TRBD2|TRBV7-2|.
TGTGCCAGCAGCTCTCCGACTAGCGGGACGACTTACACCTACGAGCAGTACTTC
CASSSPTSGTTYTYEQYF
>TRBJ2-1|.|TRBV18|few
TGTGCCAGCTCAGACCTAGACGGGGGGCTATTTAGCTCCTACAATGAGCAGTTCTTC
CASSDLDGGLFSSYNEQFF
>TRBJ2-1|TRBD2|TRBV24-1|.
TGTGCCACCAGTGACTCGGGACTAGCGGGAGCCGAGCAGTTCTTC
CATSDSGLAGAEQFF
>TRBJ2-7|TRBD2|TRBV6-2/TRBV6-3|many
TGTGCCAGCAGTTCGCACTCCAAGGGACTAGCCTACGAGCAGTACTTC
CASSSHSKGLAYEQYF
>TRBJ2-7|TRBD2|TRBV29-1|few
TGCAGCGTTGTTGGCGGGACTACCTACGAGCAGTACTTC
CSVVGGTTYEQYF
>TRBJ2-1|.|TRBV7-9|many
TGTGCCAGCAGCCCCCGTAGCTCCTACAATGAGCAGTTCTTC
CASSPRSSYNEQFF
>TRBJ2-7|TRBD2|TRBV18|few
TGTGCCAGCTCACCCCCTATGGGGGAGGGGTACGAGCAGTACTTC
CASSPPMGEGYEQYF
>TRBJ2-3|TRBD2|TRBV20-1|many
TGCAGTGCCAACGCGGGGGGTCGCACAGATACGCAGTATTTT
CSANAGGRTDTQYF
>TRBJ1-4|.|TRBV6-1|few
TGTGCCAGCAGTGACAATCCTACCTTAGGGGGATGGCTGGATGAAAAACTGTTTTTT
CASSDNPTLGGWLDEKLFF
>TRBJ2-1|TRBD1|TRBV7-9|.
TGTGCCAGCAGCTCACAGGGACAGGGTGGCAATGAGCAGTTCTTC
CASSSQGQGGNEQFF
>TRBJ1-1|.|TRBV5-5|few
TGTGCCAGCAGCCCCAGAGCCGGGCTGATGAACACTGAAGCTTTCTTT
CASSPRAGLMNTEAFF
>TRBJ1-2|.|TRBV9|few
TGTGCCAGCAGCGTAGCTATGCGGGCGGAAGACTATGGCTACACCTTC
CASSVAMRAEDYGYTF
>TRBJ1-6|.|TRBV28|.
TGTGCCAGCATCTCCGAGGGTTCACCCCTCCACTTT
CASISEGSPLHF
>TRBJ2-6|.|TRBV7-9|few
TGTGCCAGCAGCCCAGTGGAGCGGGGGGCCAACGTCCTGACTTTC
CASSPVERGANVLTF
>TRBJ1-5|.|TRBV6-1|.
TGTGCCAGCAGTGAATGGTTCCAGTCCAATCAGCCCCAGCATTTT
CASSEWFQSNQPQHF
>TRBJ2-1|.|TRBV12-3/TRBV12-4|.
TGTGCCAGCAGTAGGGACTCGCTATACAATGAGCAGTTCTTC
CASSRDSLYNEQFF
>TRBJ2-7|.|TRBV11-1|few
TGTGCCAGCGCGATACAGGGCGGTAACGAGCAGTACTTC
CASAIQGGNEQYF
>TRBJ2-3|.|TRBV20-1|.
TGCAGTGGGGCCACAGATACGCAGTATTTT
CSGATDTQYF
>TRBJ2-5|TRBD1|TRBV5-6|.
TGTGCCAGCAGCCCAGGACAGGGGGTGAGAGAGACCCAGTACTTC
CASSPGQGVRETQYF
>TRBJ2-7|TRBD2|TRBV6-2/TRBV6-3|few
TGTGCCAGCAGTCCCAGTCTAGCGGGAGGTAACGAGCAGTACTTC
CASSPSLAGGNEQYF
>TRBJ2-1|TRBD1|TRBV9|many
TGTGCCAGCAGCGCCCGCGACAGGGGTCTACAATATGAGCAGTTCTTC
CASSARDRGLQYEQFF
>TRBJ2-3|TRBD2|TRBV20-1|few
TGCAGTGCTAGACGCCGGACTAGCGGGAGGATGTTCTCTAGTACAGATACGCAGTATTTT
CSARRRTSGRMFSSTDTQYF
>TRBJ2-5|TRBD2|TRBV12-3/TRBV12-4|.
TGTGCCAGCAGTCGGCCGGGACTAGCCAGAGGAGAGACCCAGTACTTC
CASSRPGLARGETQYF
>TRBJ2-2|.|TRBV7-3|.
TGTGCCAGCAGCTTACAAAATGGGGAGCTGTTTTTT
CASSLQNGELFF
>TRBJ1-1|.|TRBV7-8|few
TGTGCCAGCAGCTTAAAGGATGGTATGAACACTGAAGCTTTCTTT
CASSLKDGMNTEAFF
>TRBJ2-1|.|TRBV3-1|few
TGTGCCAGCAGCCTCTCTAGGGCTATTATCTACAATGAGCAGTTCTTC
CASSLSRAIIYNEQFF
>TRBJ2-5|.|TRBV12-3/TRBV12-4|.
TGTGCCAGCAGTTTTTGGGGAACACACTACCAAGAGACCCAGTACTTC
CASSFWGTHYQETQYF
>TRBJ2-2|.|TRBV6-2/TRBV6-3|.
TGTGCCAGCAGTTACCGCGGGTTTAAGGGGGAGCTGTTTTTT
CASSYRGFKGELFF
>TRBJ2-1|.|TRBV11-2|.
TGTGCCAGCAGCTTAGCGGGGGCTCAGGTCTTC
CASSLAGAQVF
>TRBJ2-1|TRBD2|TRBV7-7|few
TGTGCTAGCAGCCGAAACCTACTAGCGGGAGTCTACAATGAGCAGTTCTTC
CASSRNLLAGVYNEQFF
>TRBJ2-7|.|TRBV3-1|many
TGTGCCAGCAGCCCCCAGGGGGGCGAGCAGTACTTC
CASSPQGGEQYF
>TRBJ1-1|TRBD1|TRBV7-9|.
TGTGCCAGCAGCTTAGTGCGGACAGGGTACACTGAAGCTTTCTTT
CASSLVRTGYTEAFF
>TRBJ2-5|TRBD2|TRBV7-8|.
TGTGCCAGCAGTTCTGCCGGACTAGCGGAGAGGGAGACCCAGTACTTC
CASSSAGLAERETQYF
>TRBJ2-3|.|TRBV20-1|few
TGCAGTGCGCCCAAGACAGATACGCAGTATTTT
CSAPKTDTQYF
>TRBJ2-3|.|TRBV12-3/TRBV12-4|many
TGTGCCAGCAGTTTGGACGGAACTAGCACAGATACGCAGTATTTT
CASSLDGTSTDTQYF
>TRBJ1-1|.|TRBV7-9|.
TGTGCCAGCAGCTTTACCGCGACTATCGAAGCTTTCTTT
CASSFTATIEAFF
>TRBJ2-7|.|TRBV29-1|.
TGCAGCGTTGTTCCAGGGTCGAAATCCTACGAGCAGTACTTC
CSVVPGSKSYEQYF